This paragraph reports one TCR beta chain. This record belongs to a study of blood T cell repertoires in COVID-19. About the research overall: The origin of the acute and convalescent COVID-19 samples was the United States, Italy and Spain.

Here immunoSEQ multiplex PCR was the method, and the copy in TCRdb shows in-frame clones only, minus some. The table lists more than 150,000 clones, around 83% of them singletons, with approximately 6.5% in the top ten. The CDR3 consists of 19 residues. V lost 2 bases to trimming and J lost 6 bases; unmatched junction nucleotides: 18. From germline, CDR1 is MNHNS and CDR2 SASEGT. Sequenced input: peripheral blood. This sequence was found in a woman aged 40 to 50 with acute or convalescent COVID-19. The chain uses TRBV6-1 and TRBJ1-1; TRBD1 matches at 10 bases. The CDR3 sequence: CASSESVDRGSLGGPEAFF. CDR3 nucleotides: TGTGCCAGCAGTGAAAGTGTGGACAGGGGGTCTCTTGGGGGTCCTGAAGCTTTCTTT.